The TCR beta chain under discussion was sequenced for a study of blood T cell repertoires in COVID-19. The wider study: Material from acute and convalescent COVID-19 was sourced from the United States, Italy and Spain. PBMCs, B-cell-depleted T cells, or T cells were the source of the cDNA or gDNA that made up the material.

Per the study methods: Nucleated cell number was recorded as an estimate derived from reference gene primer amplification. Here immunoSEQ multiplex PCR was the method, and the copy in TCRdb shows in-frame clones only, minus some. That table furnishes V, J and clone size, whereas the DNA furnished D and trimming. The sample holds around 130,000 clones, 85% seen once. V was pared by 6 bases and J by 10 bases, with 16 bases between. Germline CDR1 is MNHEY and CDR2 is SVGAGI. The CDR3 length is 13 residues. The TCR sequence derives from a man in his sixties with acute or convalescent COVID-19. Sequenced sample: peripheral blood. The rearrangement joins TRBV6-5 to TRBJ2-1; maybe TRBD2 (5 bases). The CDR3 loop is CASRGHLGDEQFF. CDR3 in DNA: TGTGCCAGCAGGGGTCATCTGGGAGACGAGCAGTTCTTC.